Listed here are 20 T cell receptor beta chains from one sample, sequenced in a study of cytomegalovirus exposure and HLA in healthy donors. It was with 60 Vbeta and 13 Jbeta primers that the PCR ran. Clones were sequenced by immunoSEQ multiplex PCR, and TCRdb holds only the in-frame ones, with some missing. Of around 170,000 clones listed, 65% to 85% are singletons. The sample was PBMCs. Source of these receptors: a girl between 10 and 17 years old in good health and CMV-seropositive.

The chain employs TRBV7-3 and TRBJ2-1; D remains ambiguous. V was shortened by 0 bases and J by 6 bases, with 15 bases between the two germline ends. Germline loops: CDR1 SGHTA, CDR2 FQGTGA. The CDR3 spans 16 residues. CDR3 sequence: CASSLTEVAATNEQFF. In DNA form, the CDR3 reads TGTGCCAGCAGCTTAACCGAGGTTGCGGCTACCAATGAGCAGTTCTTC.

The chain combines TRBV2 with TRBJ1-4; D is perhaps TRBD1 (6 bases). V lost 4 bases and J lost 5, with 11 bases in between. Per the germline V gene, CDR1 is SNHLY and CDR2 is FYNNEI. This CDR3 has 14 residues. The CDR3 reads CASSVAGVNEKLFF. The CDR3 DNA sequence: TGTGCCAGCAGTGTAGCAGGGGTGAATGAAAAACTGTTTTTT.

The CDR3 is CASSPGTSGRGETQYF. Here the CDR3 DNA reads TGTGCCAGCTCACCAGGGACTAGCGGGAGGGGAGAGACCCAGTACTTC. The rearrangement joins TRBV18 to TRBJ2-5, with 16 bases fitting TRBD2. V dropped 2 bases and J dropped 4; count of bases not matched to a gene: 1. This CDR3 has 16 residues. Per germline, CDR1 KGHSH and CDR2 LQKENI.

CDR3 coding DNA: TGTGCCTGGAGTGTACTGGGGACTAGGTTTCCGGATGAGCAGTTCTTC. It translates to CAWSVLGTRFPDEQFF. J is TRBJ2-1 and V is TRBV30; 8 bases line up with TRBD2. Germline V CDR1 and CDR2: GTSNPN, SVGIG (reference sequence). J gave up 8 bases and V 0 bases, and 12 bases lay outside the gene matches. The length of the CDR3 is 16 residues.

The J gene is TRBJ2-7, the V gene TRBV7-4, with a tentative D call TRBD2 (5 bases). Germline CDR1 reads SGHVT; CDR2 reads SQSDAQ. V lost 3 bases to trimming and J lost 4 bases, with 13 bases between them. This CDR3 is built from 14 residues. The chain's CDR3 is CASSLPWERYEQYF. The CDR3 DNA follows: TGTGCCAGCAGCTTGCCGTGGGAGCGGTACGAGCAGTACTTC. The variable domain in full, with the rest retrieved from reference TRBV7-4 and TRBJ2-7, is GAGVSQSPRYKVAKRGRDVALRCDSISGHVTLYWYRQTLGQGSEVLTYSQSDAQRDKSGRPSGRFSAERPERSVSTLKIQRTEQGDSAVYLCASSLPWERYEQYFGPGTRLTVT.

The chain recombines TRBV6-1 with TRBJ1-2, with 8 positions matching TRBD1. Losses at the gene ends were 6 bases for V and 6 bases for J; bases not matched to a gene: 6. The CDR3 length is 13 residues. Per the germline V gene, CDR1 is MNHNS and CDR2 is SASEGT. The CDR3 loop is CASRGTGVDGYTF. In DNA, the CDR3 is TGTGCCAGCAGGGGGACAGGTGTTGATGGCTACACCTTC.

The chain combines TRBV5-6 with TRBJ2-7; possibly TRBD1 for D (6 bases). Germline loops: CDR1 SGHDT, CDR2 YYEEEE. Trimming stripped 4 bases from V and 3 bases from J, with 11 bases between. The CDR3 sequence is 13 residues long. The CDR3 coding sequence is TGTGCCAGCAGCCCAGGACAGTACTACGAGCAGTACTTC. It specifies CASSPGQYYEQYF.

This clone was counted between two and nine times. The chain is built from TRBV15 and TRBJ2-5, with TRBD1 matching 7 bases. This CDR3 comprises 14 residues. The germline CDR1 and CDR2 sequences are LNHNV and YYDKDF (reference sequence). J was trimmed by 4 bases and V by 2 bases; bases with no gene match: 4. The CDR3 DNA sequence: TGTGCCACCAGCAGAAGGGGGCAGGGAGAGACCCAGTACTTC. This encodes CATSRRGQGETQYF.

This clone was recorded once. The chain joins TRBV5-5 to TRBJ2-6; 11 nucleotides line up with TRBD1. CDR3 length equals 19 residues. Unmatched junction bases numbered 13, after V lost 6 bases and J lost 2 bases. Germline V gene sequence: CDR1 SGHKS, CDR2 YYEKEE (reference sequence). The CDR3 coding sequence is TGTGCCAGCAACATTGGCACTGGACAGGGGGCTCCTGGGGCCAACGTCCTGACTTTC. It specifies CASNIGTGQGAPGANVLTF.

V is TRBV7-9 and J is TRBJ1-1; TRBD1 might be the D (5 bases). Trimming cost V 4 bases and J 6 bases, with 6 bases left between them. Germline-derived CDR1 and CDR2 are SEHNR and FQNEAQ (reference sequence). The CDR3 is 11 amino acids. DNA of the CDR3: TGTGCCAGCAGCTGGGGGGCTGAAGCTTTCTTT. This gives the protein CASSWGAEAFF.

This clone was recorded only once. The chain links TRBV6-5 to TRBJ2-1; 9 bases fit TRBD2. The CDR3 totals 15 residues. Germline trimming cut 2 bases from V and 5 bases from J; bases unmatched to any gene: 4. Germline V lookup: CDR1 MNHEY, CDR2 SVGAGI. The CDR3 bases are TGTGCCAGCAGTTACGGCGGGAGGGCCGACAATGAGCAGTTCTTC. Encoded protein: CASSYGGRADNEQFF.

This sequence joins TRBV6-8 and TRBJ2-3, with 9 bases lining up with TRBD1. This CDR3 spans 16 amino acids. CDR1 is MNHGY, CDR2 SAAAGT, per germline. V was pared by 2 bases and J by 1 base, with 4 bases of the junction left unmatched. Written as DNA, the CDR3 is TGTGCCAGCAGTTACCCCAGGGACAGGGGCACAGATACGCAGTATTTT. Protein sequence: CASSYPRDRGTDTQYF.

The CDR3 nucleotides read TGTGCCAGCAGCCCCGGACTAGCTCTAGAGACCCAGTACTTC. This translates into CASSPGLALETQYF. The gene calls are TRBV7-2 and TRBJ2-5, with TRBD2 identical over 8 bases. Unmatched junction bases numbered 6, after V lost 5 bases and J lost 4 bases. CDR3 length: 14 residues. In germline, CDR1 is SGHTA, CDR2 FQGNSA.

V gene TRBV7-6 combines with J gene TRBJ1-2; TRBD1 is a possible D gene (5 bases). V lost 0 bases and J lost 6, with 11 bases in between. The CDR3 has 14 residues. Germline assignment: CDR1 SGHVS and CDR2 FNYEAQ. CDR3 loop: CASSLARGIDGYTF. The DNA of the CDR3 is TGTGCCAGCAGCTTAGCTCGGGGGATAGATGGCTACACCTTC.

A few counts support this clone. This sequence joins TRBV6-6 and TRBJ2-7; no firm D call. Trimming cost V 2 bases and J 5 bases, with 4 bases left between them. This CDR3 has 11 amino acids. Germline V gene sequence: CDR1 MNHNY, CDR2 SVGAGI (reference sequence). The CDR3 region has the DNA TGTGCCAGCAGTTACACAAACGAGCAGTACTTC. Encoded protein: CASSYTNEQYF.

The chain employs TRBV30 and TRBJ2-5; 8 bases agree with TRBD1. Germline values: CDR1 GTSNPN, CDR2 SVGIG (reference sequence). J lost 3 bases, V lost 5 bases, and 5 bases had no gene match. This CDR3 contains 13 residues. CDR3 region: CAWWDRREETQYF. As DNA, the CDR3 is TGTGCCTGGTGGGACAGGCGAGAAGAGACCCAGTACTTC.

This CDR3 is CASSTDRSYGYTF. CDR3 nucleotide sequence: TGTGCCAGCAGCACAGACAGGAGTTATGGCTACACCTTC. The genes are TRBV7-9 and TRBJ1-2; possibly TRBD1 for D (6 bases). This CDR3 is built from 13 residues. The V end lost 5 bases, the J end lost 5 bases, and 12 bases lay between the germline ends. The V gene's germline CDR1 is SEHNR and CDR2 FQNEAQ (reference sequence). Filled out from reference TRBV7-9 and TRBJ1-2, the complete variable domain reads DTGVSQNPRHKITKRGQNVTFRCDPISEHNRLYWYRQTLGQGPEFLTYFQNEAQLEKSRLLSDRFSAERPKGSFSTLEIQRTEQGDSAMYLCASSTDRSYGYTFGSGTRLTVV.

This chain connects TRBV9 to TRBJ2-1; the match to TRBD2 covers 9 bases. The CDR3 sequence is 16 residues long. Per the germline V gene, CDR1 is SGDLS and CDR2 is YYNGEE. The junction had 7 bases not matched to a gene; V was cut back by 0 bases and J by 6 bases. CDR3 in amino acids: CASSVEGSGSFNEQFF. For the CDR3, the DNA is TGTGCCAGCAGCGTAGAAGGTAGCGGGAGTTTCAATGAGCAGTTCTTC.

V usage is TRBV7-9 and J usage is TRBJ1-3; the match to TRBD1 covers 7 bases. Germline CDR1 SEHNR, CDR2 FQNEAQ (reference sequence). V was clipped by 7 bases and J by 0 bases; unmatched bases: 9. The CDR3 is 16 residues long. The CDR3 DNA reads as TGTGCCAGCACCGGACAGGCAACGCACTCTGGAAACACCATATATTTT. Translation gives CASTGQATHSGNTIYF.

The J gene is TRBJ2-1, the V gene TRBV7-3, with 7 positions matching TRBD1. The V gene's germline CDR1 is SGHTA and CDR2 FQGTGA. The CDR3 spans 15 residues. V was clipped by 4 bases and J by 0 bases; unmatched bases: 3. The DNA of the CDR3 is TGTGCCAGCAGCTCTGACAGGGCCTCCTACAATGAGCAGTTCTTC. Protein product: CASSSDRASYNEQFF.